This entry lists 13 T cell receptor beta chains sequenced from one sample in a study of blood T cell repertoires in COVID-19 (dated by TCRdb to 2020 to 2022). The method was the immunoSEQ multiplex PCR assay. TCRdb stores this immuneACCESS table with in-frame sequences only. Part of the clones is absent; in the studies checked, under half of the shortfall reflects unresolved V genes, and no reason is known for the rest. The sample table records 250,000 to 350,000 clones; around four fifths of these occur just once. Around 4% of the sample is taken by the ten largest. The sequenced sample was peripheral blood. The receptors derive from a woman aged 45-60 years with active or convalescent COVID-19.

This clone has just one count. The V call is TRBV19, the J call TRBJ1-2; tentative D call: TRBD1 (6 bases). V lost 6 bases, J lost 0 bases, and 14 bases lay in between. Germline values: CDR1 LNHDA, CDR2 SQIVND (reference sequence). The CDR3 extends over 15 amino acids. In DNA form, the CDR3 reads TGTGCCAGTAGGAATGACAGGATCTCTAACTATGGCTACACCTTC. As protein: CASRNDRISNYGYTF.

This clone occurred a few times. The CDR3 nucleotides read TGCGCCAGCACCCTGACAGGGACCGACCCCGGAAACACCATATATTTT. It specifies CASTLTGTDPGNTIYF. This sequence joins TRBV5-1 and TRBJ1-3; 7 bases line up with TRBD1. J lost 4 bases, V lost 6 bases, and 13 bases had no gene match. The germline V gene encodes CDR1 SGHRS and CDR2 YFSETQ. The CDR3 consists of 16 residues.

The J gene is TRBJ1-5, the V gene TRBV28, with a possible D match to TRBD1 (5 bases). Germline lookup yields CDR1 MDHEN and CDR2 SYDVKM. V lost 5 bases, J lost 7 bases, and 18 bases lay in between. CDR3 size: 15 residues. This CDR3 reads CASSRNGQGKQPQHF. CDR3 DNA: TGTGCCAGCAGTCGAAACGGTCAGGGTAAGCAGCCCCAGCATTTT.

The chain carries TRBV6-5 and TRBJ1-5, with D unresolved. V gave up 2 bases and J gave up 0 bases, with 8 bases separating them. CDR1 MNHEY and CDR2 SVGAGI come from the germline V gene. The CDR3 consists of 15 residues. The CDR3 DNA follows: TGTGCCAGCAGTTACGGAGACGGTAGCAATCAGCCCCAGCATTTT. Protein: CASSYGDGSNQPQHF.

V usage is TRBV24-1 and J usage is TRBJ2-2; 7 nucleotides line up with TRBD1. CDR1 and CDR2 from the germline V gene are KGHDR and SFDVKD. This CDR3 comprises 15 residues. V was clipped by 3 bases and J by 5 bases; unmatched bases: 5. DNA of the CDR3: TGTGCCACCAGTGATAGAAGGGGGCGAACCGGGGAGCTGTTTTTT. It is translated as CATSDRRGRTGELFF.

The chain employs TRBV10-3 and TRBJ1-3; D gene ambiguous. Germline lookup yields CDR1 ENHRY and CDR2 SYGVKD. The V end was cut by 0 bases, the J end by 4 bases, with 10 bases between. The CDR3 covers 15 residues. The CDR3 bases are TGTGCCATCAGTGAGTCGGCCGCGGGGGGAAACACCATATATTTT. As protein: CAISESAAGGNTIYF.

A few counts support this clone. This chain links TRBV7-6 with TRBJ1-6; D ambiguous. This CDR3 is 14 amino acids long. The germline V gene has CDR1 SGHVS and CDR2 FNYEAQ. V lost 5 bases to trimming and J lost 9 bases, with 14 bases between them. The CDR3: CASSLARGSSPLHF. CDR3 nucleotide sequence: TGTGCCAGCAGCCTGGCCCGGGGAAGTTCACCCCTCCACTTT.

The chain combines TRBV28 with TRBJ1-1; unclear D gene. The CDR3 totals 15 residues. The V end lost 5 bases, the J end lost 0 bases, and 13 bases lay between the germline ends. Germline V gene data show CDR1 as MDHEN and CDR2 as SYDVKM. CDR3 in amino acids: CASSPTPRMNTEAFF. The CDR3 DNA reads as TGTGCCAGCAGTCCTACTCCCAGGATGAACACTGAAGCTTTCTTT. Using reference TRBV28 and TRBJ1-1 for the parts outside the CDR3, the full variable domain is DVKVTQSSRYLVKRTGEKVFLECVQDMDHENMFWYRQDPGLGLRLIYFSYDVKMKEKGDIPEGYSVSREKKERFSLILESASTNQTSMYLCASSPTPRMNTEAFFGQGTRLTVV.

The chain has TRBV9 and TRBJ1-2, with 7 bases fitting TRBD1. CDR3 length equals 13 residues. Germline CDR1 SGDLS, CDR2 YYNGEE. Trimming removed 0 bases from V and 8 bases from J; junction bases left unmatched: 4. The CDR3 bases are TGTGCCAGCAGCGTAGACAGGGGTTACGGCTACACCTTC. It yields the protein CASSVDRGYGYTF.

Worth noting for this clone: The junction departs from the called germline gene at one end, perhaps through a read error. The chain employs TRBV4-1 and TRBJ1-1; D gene uncertain. This CDR3 is built from 14 residues. Germline assignment: CDR1 MGHRA and CDR2 YSYEKL. Here the CDR3 DNA reads TGCGCCAGCAGCCACCCCCCGGGGAACGCTGAAGCTTTCTTT. Translated: CASSHPPGNAEAFF.

The chain employs TRBV6-4 and TRBJ2-3, with TRBD2 as a possible D gene (5 bases). The germline V gene has CDR1 MRHNA and CDR2 SNTAGT. V gave up 2 bases and J gave up 1 base, with 7 bases separating them. The CDR3 has 14 amino acids. The CDR3 protein is CASSDGRRTDTQYF. The DNA for the CDR3 is TGTGCCAGCAGTGACGGGAGACGCACAGATACGCAGTATTTT.

CDR3 in amino acids: CASSQDPTGGPHNEQFF. In DNA form, the CDR3 reads TGTGCCAGCAGCCAAGATCCCACGGGAGGGCCGCATAATGAGCAGTTCTTC. J is TRBJ2-1 and V is TRBV3-1 (or the pseudogene TRBV3-2); 8 bases map to TRBD2. This CDR3 is built from 17 residues. In germline, CDR1 is LGHDT, CDR2 YNNKEL (reference sequence). V gave up 0 bases and J gave up 7 bases; unmatched junction bases: 11.

Concerning this clone itself: A read error is possible here, since a much larger clone lies one base away. The CDR3 reads CASSYVQNTEAFF. The CDR3 bases are TGTGCCAGCAGTTACGTACAGAACACTGAAGCTTTCTTT. This sequence joins TRBV6-6 and TRBJ1-1; no clear D. The CDR3 covers 13 residues. CDR1 MNHNY and CDR2 SVGAGI come from the germline V gene (reference sequence). V lost 2 bases, J lost 1 base, and 5 bases lay in between.